A single sample is the source of the 23 T cell receptor beta chains below, sequenced in a study of blood T cell repertoires in COVID-19. Using immunoSEQ multiplex PCR, the repertoire was profiled, and TCRdb retains in-frame clones only, with some absent. The data show under 250,000 clones, around nine tenths seen once. The sequenced material came from peripheral blood. The receptors come from a woman aged 55-70 years who had recovered from COVID-19.

The V call is TRBV29-1, the J call TRBJ2-1; 7 bases map to TRBD2. V shed 4 bases and J 4 bases; nucleotides not matched to a gene: 7. Germline lookup yields CDR1 SQVTM and CDR2 ANQGSEA. CDR3 length equals 14 residues. The chain's CDR3 is CSVAPGRGYNEQFF. CDR3 sequence (DNA): TGCAGCGTTGCCCCGGGGCGGGGGTACAATGAGCAGTTCTTC.

The chain couples TRBV19 to TRBJ2-3; 10 bases fit TRBD2. This CDR3 has 17 residues. Trimming cost V 7 bases and J 2 bases; bases outside gene matches: 12. The V gene's germline CDR1 is LNHDA and CDR2 SQIVND (reference sequence). The CDR3 region is CASTDTSSGGITDTQYF. CDR3 in DNA: TGTGCCAGTACCGACACCTCTAGCGGGGGAATCACAGATACGCAGTATTTT.

At least ten counts were recorded for this clone. The chain couples TRBV9 to TRBJ2-7; 12 nucleotides agree with TRBD2. Germline values: CDR1 SGDLS, CDR2 YYNGEE. Trimming at V came to 0 bases and at J to 2 bases, leaving 0 bases not matched to a gene. This CDR3 has 15 amino acids. The CDR3 DNA follows: TGTGCCAGCAGCGTAGGGACTAGCGGGGCCTACGAGCAGTACTTC. Its translation: CASSVGTSGAYEQYF.

J is TRBJ2-7 and V is TRBV4-2, with TRBD1 as a possible D gene (6 bases). From germline, CDR1 is LGHNA and CDR2 YNFKEQ. CDR3 length equals 14 residues. The V end was cut by 1 base, the J end by 5 bases, with 12 bases between. This CDR3 reads CASSQGTVVNEQYF. CDR3 DNA: TGTGCCAGCAGCCAAGGGACAGTCGTAAACGAGCAGTACTTC.

The genes are TRBV11-2 and TRBJ1-1; no clear D. The V gene lost 3 bases and the J gene lost 1 base, with 6 bases spanning the gap. This CDR3 comprises 13 residues. Germline V gene lookup returns CDR1 SGHAT and CDR2 FQNNGV. In DNA form, the CDR3 reads TGTGCCAGCAGCTTCGCAGAGAACACTGAAGCTTTCTTT. This translates into CASSFAENTEAFF. The full variable domain, with the rest looked up from reference TRBV11-2 and TRBJ1-1, is EAGVAQSPRYKIIEKRQSVAFWCNPISGHATLYWYQQILGQGPKLLIQFQNNGVVDDSQLPKDRFSAERLKGVDSTLKIQPAKLEDSAVYLCASSFAENTEAFFGQGTRLTVV.

The chain is built from TRBV2 and TRBJ1-1; 8 positions match TRBD1. The germline CDR1 and CDR2 sequences are SNHLY and FYNNEI. J was trimmed by 1 base and V by 6 bases; bases with no gene match: 7. CDR3 length: 15 residues. This chain's CDR3 is CASSPTGGPNTEAFF. The CDR3 DNA reads TGTGCCAGCAGCCCCACAGGGGGTCCGAACACTGAAGCTTTCTTT.

In the case of this clone: This same CDR3 is encoded by further DNA sequences in the sample. V gene TRBV25-1 combines with J gene TRBJ2-5; weak D call: TRBD1 (6 bases). From germline, CDR1 is MGHDK and CDR2 SYGVNS. The CDR3 covers 14 residues. The V end lost 4 bases, the J end lost 2 bases, and 11 bases lay between the germline ends. The CDR3 loop reads CASSAPDRQETQYF. CDR3 nucleotide sequence: TGTGCCAGCAGTGCCCCTGACAGGCAAGAGACCCAGTACTTC. Based on the CDR3 plus reference TRBV25-1 and TRBJ2-5, the full variable domain is EADIYQTPRYLVIGTGKKITLECSQTMGHDKMYWYQQDPGMELHLIHYSYGVNSTEKGDLSSESTVSRIRTEHFPLTLESARPSHTSQYLCASSAPDRQETQYFGPGTRLLVL.

CDR3 loop: CASSYWTGGSYEQYF. CDR3 in DNA: TGTGCCAGCAGTTATTGGACAGGGGGGTCCTACGAGCAGTACTTC. This chain joins TRBV6-5 and TRBJ2-7; 10 nucleotides agree with TRBD1. The CDR3 consists of 15 residues. Germline CDR1 reads MNHEY; CDR2 reads SVGAGI. The ends lost 3 bases at V and 1 base at J; junction bases unmatched: 3.

This chain uses TRBV7-3 with TRBJ1-4; the match to TRBD1 covers 7 bases. J was trimmed by 7 bases and V by 5 bases; bases with no gene match: 10. Germline CDR1 and CDR2: SGHTA and FQGTGA. This CDR3 is 15 amino acids long. CDR3 protein: CASSRTGARGEKLFF. In DNA form, the CDR3 reads TGTGCCAGCAGCAGAACAGGGGCGCGGGGTGAAAAACTGTTTTTT.

J is TRBJ1-3 and V is TRBV7-2; possibly TRBD1 for D (6 bases). The CDR3 length is 16 residues. Per the germline V gene, CDR1 is SGHTA and CDR2 is FQGNSA. V shed 3 bases and J shed 0 bases, with 12 bases lying between them. Here the CDR3 DNA reads TGTGCCAGCAGCTTCCGACAGGCCGGCTCTGGAAACACCATATATTTT. This sequence encodes CASSFRQAGSGNTIYF.

The V and J genes are TRBV19 and TRBJ2-2; D possibly corresponds to TRBD2 (6 bases). The CDR3 is 15 amino acids. V lost 6 bases, J lost 3 bases, and 14 bases lay in between. CDR1 and CDR2 from the germline V gene are LNHDA and SQIVND (reference sequence). CDR3 residues: CASRGGDKYTGELFF. The CDR3 DNA follows: TGTGCCAGTAGGGGGGGAGACAAGTACACCGGGGAGCTGTTTTTT.

This sequence joins TRBV27 and TRBJ2-2; TRBD2 matches at 11 bases. This CDR3 region has 16 residues. Germline V CDR1 and CDR2: MNHEY, SMNVEV (reference sequence). J gave up 1 base and V 4 bases, and 2 bases lay outside the gene matches. The CDR3 DNA sequence: TGTGCCAGCAGTTCGGGACTAGCGGTGAACACCGGGGAGCTGTTTTTT. The encoded protein is CASSSGLAVNTGELFF.

This clone occurred a few times. In nucleotides, the CDR3 is TGTGCTAGTCAAACTCCACTCGGACAGGGGGATCAGCCCCAGCATTTT. Amino acids: CASQTPLGQGDQPQHF. The V call is TRBV12-5, the J call TRBJ1-5, with 10 bases aligning to TRBD1. V lost 8 bases and J lost 5; bases outside the gene matches: 12. The CDR3 length is 16 residues. Germline CDR1 LGHNT, CDR2 FRNRAP.

The chain links TRBV19 to TRBJ1-2, with D hard to call. CDR3 length equals 11 residues. In germline, CDR1 is LNHDA, CDR2 SQIVND (reference sequence). Trimming took off 7 bases at V and 6 bases at J, with 9 bases between the two ends. CDR3 DNA: TGTGCCAGTACGAGTCCCGATGGCTACACCTTC. Translation: CASTSPDGYTF.

The V and J genes are TRBV5-1 and TRBJ2-1, with 7 bases that match TRBD1. The CDR3 covers 15 residues. Germline V lookup: CDR1 SGHRS, CDR2 YFSETQ. V dropped 3 bases and J dropped 0; count of bases not matched to a gene: 3. The CDR3 DNA reads TGCGCCAGCAGCTCGGGACAGAGCTCCTACAATGAGCAGTTCTTC. Residues: CASSSGQSSYNEQFF.

This clone has a single count. The chain has TRBV6-6 and TRBJ2-7, with D unresolved. V shed 6 bases and J shed 3 bases, with 6 bases lying between them. In germline, CDR1 is MNHNY, CDR2 SVGAGI (reference sequence). The CDR3 is 11 amino acids. The CDR3 nucleotides read TGTGCCAGCAGCCCTAGCTACGAGCAGTACTTC. This codes for CASSPSYEQYF.

The chain has TRBV5-1 and TRBJ2-7; 9 bases align to TRBD1. The CDR3 is made up of 15 amino acids. The germline V gene encodes CDR1 SGHRS and CDR2 YFSETQ. V gave up 1 base and J gave up 5 bases; unmatched junction bases: 7. Here the CDR3 reads CASSLQGQGNHEQYF. The CDR3 bases are TGCGCCAGCAGCTTGCAAGGACAGGGGAACCACGAGCAGTACTTC.

The V gene is TRBV28, the J gene TRBJ1-6, with D maybe TRBD1 (5 bases). The CDR3 runs 16 residues. CDR1 is MDHEN and CDR2 is SYDVKM in the germline V gene. The V end was cut by 6 bases, the J end by 6 bases, with 18 bases between. The CDR3 loop reads CASSPRWVQGNSPLHF. The DNA for the CDR3 is TGTGCCAGCAGCCCCCGTTGGGTCCAGGGTAATTCACCCCTCCACTTT.

In its sample, this clone was seen a few times. V and J are TRBV5-8 and TRBJ1-2; 9 bases are shared with TRBD1. V gave up 3 bases and J gave up 4 bases; unmatched junction bases: 4. Germline V gene data show CDR1 as SGHTS and CDR2 as YDEGEE. This CDR3 spans 14 amino acids. The CDR3 DNA sequence: TGTGCCAGCAGCTGGGACAGGGACGGCTATGGCTACACCTTC. Translation gives CASSWDRDGYGYTF.

The chain combines TRBV10-3 with TRBJ1-6; 10 nucleotides line up with TRBD1. Looked up from germline, CDR1 is ENHRY and CDR2 is SYGVKD. The CDR3 contains 14 residues. J was trimmed by 10 bases and V by 4 bases; bases with no gene match: 4. The CDR3 nucleotides are TGTGCCATCAGTGTGGGGGACAGGGGCTCACCCCTCCACTTT. Its translation is CAISVGDRGSPLHF.

J is TRBJ2-5 and V is TRBV20-1, with a tentative D call TRBD2 (7 bases). Between the trimmed V and J ends, which lost 3 bases and 5 bases, there was a span of 16 bases. CDR3 length: 14 amino acids. Germline V gene lookup returns CDR1 DFQATT and CDR2 SNEGSKA (reference sequence). CDR3 sequence reads: CSASSRGGAETQYF. The CDR3 bases are TGCAGTGCTAGTTCGAGGGGGGGCGCGGAGACCCAGTACTTC.

The rearrangement links TRBV6-2 or TRBV6-3 to TRBJ2-1; no clear D. CDR1 is MNHEY, CDR2 SVGEGT, per germline. The CDR3 sequence is 16 residues long. With 6 bases removed from V and 4 bases from J, the gap between germline ends came to 19 bases. The CDR3 DNA reads as TGTGCCAGCAGCCTCCCCCAGGTACAAGTATACAATGAGCAGTTCTTC. It translates to CASSLPQVQVYNEQFF.

The rearrangement joins TRBV6-5 to TRBJ2-1; TRBD2 matches at 9 bases. V lost 2 bases and J lost 7; bases outside the gene matches: 6. This CDR3 spans 15 amino acids. CDR1 is MNHEY and CDR2 is SVGAGI in the germline V gene. The DNA of the CDR3 is TGTGCCAGCAGTTACCAGCTAGCGGGGTGGAATGAGCAGTTCTTC. It is translated as CASSYQLAGWNEQFF.